This T cell receptor beta chain was identified in a study of OX40 agonist ivuxolimab in advanced cancers. Here immunoSEQ multiplex PCR was the method, and the copy in TCRdb shows in-frame clones only, minus some. The table shows 85,000 to 100,000 clones, with 70% to 90% occurring only once. V lost 1 base to trimming and J lost 2 bases, with 12 bases between them. Germline loops: CDR1 KGHSH, CDR2 LQKENI. This CDR3 comprises 16 residues. This specimen consisted of CD4+ or CD8+ T cells sorted from blood, obtained in a trial of the OX40 agonist ivuxolimab. This TCR was recovered from an adult with an advanced solid tumor such as melanoma, head and neck, liver or kidney cancer. The chain uses TRBV18 and TRBJ2-1, with D possibly being TRBD1 (5 bases). The CDR3: CASSPREGVTYNEQFF. CDR3 coding DNA: TGTGCCAGCTCACCACGGGAAGGGGTTACCTACAATGAGCAGTTCTTC.